The TCR beta chain under discussion was sequenced for a study of cytomegalovirus exposure and HLA in healthy donors. Whole-study context: Of over 350 genotyped donors, roughly 81% grouped in the Caucasian-associated ancestry cluster.

The PCR made use of 60 Vbeta and 13 Jbeta primers. TCRdb's copy holds only in-frame clones and misses some; the assay was immunoSEQ multiplex PCR. Here the sample spans around 160,000 clones, 68% being singletons. Concerning this clone: Its antigen is not identified.

V lost 5 bases and J lost 4; bases outside the gene matches: 6. Germline V lookup: CDR1 SGHTA, CDR2 FQGNSA. The CDR3 is 15 amino acids. Study observations and caveats: Equally common other TCR beta chains were less clonally expanded than HLA-associated ones, a later analysis found. Owing to their indistinguishability, certain V segments, notably TRBV6-2 and TRBV6-3, were excluded.

Sequenced sample: PBMCs. The chain has TRBV7-2 and TRBJ1-4; 8 nucleotides agree with TRBD1. The receptor was isolated from a man aged 50 to 59 in good health and CMV-seronegative. CDR3 sequence reads: CASSVGQAYNEKLFF. DNA of the CDR3: TGTGCCAGCAGCGTGGGACAGGCCTATAATGAAAAACTGTTTTTT.